This passage covers 2 T cell receptor beta chains from one sample sequenced in a study of regulatory T cells in long-lasting Graves disease. In building TCR beta libraries, iRepertoire HTBI primers were used together with Arm-PCR of CDR3 regions. TCRdb itself ran the multiplex PCR reads through MiXCR, one entry per CDR3 protein. The top ten hold around 19% of the sample, which has hundreds of thousands of distinct CDR3 sequences, around 17% seen once. Time point: newly diagnosed GD, antithyroid drugs for less than 3 months. The authors made the TCR library using RNA they extracted from PBMCs. These data were also reused for a study on T cells in Graves' hyperthyroidism and ophthalmopathy.

The sequences come from peripheral blood mononuclear cells (PBMCs), collected at new diagnosis, from a patient treated with antithyroid drugs. These receptors were obtained from a woman aged 30 to 39 with Graves disease.

The V gene is TRBV6-5, the J gene TRBJ2-3, with TRBD2 identical over 9 bases. V shed 4 bases and J 4 bases; nucleotides not matched to a gene: 12. Germline lookup yields CDR1 MNHEY and CDR2 SVGAGI. The CDR3 contains 17 residues. For the CDR3, the DNA is TGTGCCAGCAGTTCACCGCCGGTGGCGGGAGGGCCAGATACGCAGTATTTT. Translated, it gives CASSSPPVAGGPDTQYF.

The rearrangement uses TRBV28 and TRBJ1-3; D not resolved. Germline CDR1 reads MDHEN; CDR2 reads SYDVKM. The length of the CDR3 is 13 residues. V shed 10 bases and J shed 1 base, with 11 bases lying between them. This chain's CDR3 is CATFEGSGNTIYF. In nucleotides, the CDR3 is TGTGCCACCTTCGAGGGTTCTGGAAACACCATATATTTT. Using reference TRBV28 and TRBJ1-3 for the parts outside the CDR3, the full variable domain is DVKVTQSSRYLVKRTGEKVFLECVQDMDHENMFWYRQDPGLGLRLIYFSYDVKMKEKGDIPEGYSVSREKKERFSLILESASTNQTSMYLCATFEGSGNTIYFGEGSWLTVV.